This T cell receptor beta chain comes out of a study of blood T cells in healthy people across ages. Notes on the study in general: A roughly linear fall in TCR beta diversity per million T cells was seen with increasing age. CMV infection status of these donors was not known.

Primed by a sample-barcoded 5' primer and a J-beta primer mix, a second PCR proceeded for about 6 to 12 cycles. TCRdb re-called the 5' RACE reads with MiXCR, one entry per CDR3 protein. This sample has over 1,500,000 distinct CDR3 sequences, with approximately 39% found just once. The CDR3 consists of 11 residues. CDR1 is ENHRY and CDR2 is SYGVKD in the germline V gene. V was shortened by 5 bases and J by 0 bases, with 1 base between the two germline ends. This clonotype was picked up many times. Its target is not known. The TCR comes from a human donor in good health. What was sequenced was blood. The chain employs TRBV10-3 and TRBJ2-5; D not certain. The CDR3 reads CAISNQETQYF. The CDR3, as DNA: TGTGCCATCAGTAACCAAGAGACCCAGTACTTC.